The rows below give T cell receptor beta chains drawn from one sample of a study. TCRdb used MiXCR to reprocess the multiplex PCR reads, holding one entry per CDR3 protein. The table has more than 750 distinct CDR3 sequences, approximately 5.2% seen once; the top ten hold roughly 40%. The sample was tumor-infiltrating naive CD4+ T cells sorted from the breast tumor. The receptor source for this set is a female donor with breast cancer. CDR3s leave out the opening cysteine and the closing phenylalanine or tryptophan.

J	V	CDR3
TRBJ1-2	TRBV12-3/TRBV12-4	ATLERGNGYT
TRBJ1-2	TRBV12-3/TRBV12-4	ASSFPQPGYGYT
TRBJ1-2	TRBV12-3/TRBV12-4	ASSTTGTLNYGYT
TRBJ1-2	TRBV12-3/TRBV12-4	ASSTDKFGGYT
TRBJ1-2	TRBV12-3/TRBV12-4	ASSSPSNSNYGYT
TRBJ1-2	TRBV12-3/TRBV12-4	ASSPEGYGYT
TRBJ1-2	TRBV12-3/TRBV12-4	ASSFEGNYGYT
TRBJ1-2	TRBV12-3/TRBV12-4	ASSPTGVYGYT
TRBJ1-2	TRBV12-3/TRBV12-4	ASSPGHSYGYT
TRBJ1-2	TRBV12-3/TRBV12-4	ASSLGDGYT
TRBJ1-2	TRBV12-3/TRBV12-4	ASSFRQGYNYGYT
TRBJ1-2	TRBV12-3/TRBV12-4	ASTRFPNGYT
TRBJ1-2	TRBV12-3/TRBV12-4	ASSPDRGNYGYT
TRBJ1-2	TRBV12-3/TRBV12-4	ASSTGLSYGYT
TRBJ1-2	TRBV12-3/TRBV12-4	ASSPAGRYGYT
TRBJ1-2	TRBV12-3/TRBV12-4	ASTGRDGYGYT
TRBJ1-2	TRBV12-3/TRBV12-4	ASRRGVDNYGYT
TRBJ1-2	TRBV12-3/TRBV12-4	ASSPDRSYGYT
TRBJ1-2	TRBV12-3/TRBV12-4	ASSPGRYGYT
TRBJ1-2	TRBV12-3/TRBV12-4	ASMGYYGYT
TRBJ1-2	TRBV12-3/TRBV12-4	ASSSPGNWYGYT
TRBJ1-2	TRBV12-3/TRBV12-4	ASSSTENYGYT
TRBJ1-2	TRBV12-3/TRBV12-4	ASSPRGRDPRGGYT
TRBJ1-2	TRBV12-3/TRBV12-4	ASSERALVPLYGYT
TRBJ1-2	TRBV12-3/TRBV12-4	ASSLTGSGYGYT